This TCR beta chain was sequenced during a study of T cell repertoires in cytomegalovirus infection. TCRdb fed the reads into MiXCR, producing one record per CDR3 protein. The sample comprises roughly 600,000 distinct CDR3 sequences, roughly 24% of which are singletons, and 6.5% to 10% rests with the top ten. Deletions cut 6 bases from V and 5 bases from J, with 18 bases between. The germline V gene has CDR1 SGHNT and CDR2 YYREEE (reference sequence). The CDR3 loop spans 15 amino acids. This clonotype has at least ten counts. This receptor was obtained from a human donor in good health (CMV status not recorded). Some clones in this sample may be carry-over from other donors' samples. The sample comprised CD8+ T cells from PBMCs. The chain is built from TRBV5-4 and TRBJ1-5; D perhaps matches TRBD1 (5 bases). CDR3 residues: CASNQLRGAHQPQHF. The CDR3 region has the DNA TGTGCCAGCAACCAGTTGAGGGGCGCCCATCAGCCCCAGCATTTT.